A single T cell receptor beta chain is shown here with its context. What it recognizes is unknown. CDR1 and CDR2 (germline): SGHDT, YYEEEE. This CDR3 region has 14 residues. The junction had 5 bases not matched to a gene; V was cut back by 3 bases and J by 5 bases. This sample is drawn from a study of blood T cells in healthy people across ages. Points from the study as a whole: Nothing was known about donor CMV status, and this possibly confounded expanded clonotype changes.

Through a sample-barcoded 5' primer and a J-beta primer mix, a second PCR was run for about 7 to 12 cycles. Via MiXCR, TCRdb re-called the 5' RACE reads, giving one row per CDR3 protein. The sample has 1,500,000 or so distinct CDR3 sequences; approximately 60% are singletons. The rearrangement joins TRBV5-6 to TRBJ1-1; 9 bases fit TRBD1. Sequencing was done on a sample of blood. This sequence originates from a man between 18 and 35 years old in good health. For the CDR3, the DNA is TGTGCCAGCAGCTACGACAGGGGGGTGACTGAAGCTTTCTTT. This sequence encodes CASSYDRGVTEAFF.